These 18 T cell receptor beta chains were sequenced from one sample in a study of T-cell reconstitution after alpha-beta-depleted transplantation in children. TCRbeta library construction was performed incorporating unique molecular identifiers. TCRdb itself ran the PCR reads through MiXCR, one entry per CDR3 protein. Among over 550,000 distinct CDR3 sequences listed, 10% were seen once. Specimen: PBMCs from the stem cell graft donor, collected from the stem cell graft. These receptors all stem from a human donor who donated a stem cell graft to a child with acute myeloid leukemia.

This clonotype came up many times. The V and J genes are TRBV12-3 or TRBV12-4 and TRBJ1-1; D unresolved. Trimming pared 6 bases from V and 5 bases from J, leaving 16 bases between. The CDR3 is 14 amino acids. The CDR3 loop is CASSAEGGRTEAFF. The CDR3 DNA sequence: TGTGCCAGCAGCGCCGAGGGCGGGAGGACTGAAGCTTTCTTT.

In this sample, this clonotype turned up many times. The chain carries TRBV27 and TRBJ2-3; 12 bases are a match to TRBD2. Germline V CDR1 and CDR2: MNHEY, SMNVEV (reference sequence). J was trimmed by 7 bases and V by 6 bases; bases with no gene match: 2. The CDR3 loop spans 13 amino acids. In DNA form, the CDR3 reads TGTGCCAGCAGGACTAGCGGGAGAAATACGCAGTATTTT. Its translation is CASRTSGRNTQYF.

CDR3 sequence reads: CATRLEFWDTGELFF. The CDR3 nucleotides are TGTGCCACCCGGCTCGAGTTTTGGGACACCGGGGAGCTGTTTTTT. The chain recombines TRBV15 with TRBJ2-2; D gene uncertain. Germline CDR1 is LNHNV and CDR2 is YYDKDF (reference sequence). CDR3 length: 15 residues. The ends were cut back, 8 bases at V and 3 bases at J, with 16 bases in the middle.

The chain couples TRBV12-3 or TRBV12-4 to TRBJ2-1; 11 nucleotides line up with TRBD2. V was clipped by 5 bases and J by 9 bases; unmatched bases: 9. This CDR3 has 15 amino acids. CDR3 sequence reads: CASSPGTSGSIEQFF. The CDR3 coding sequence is TGTGCCAGCAGTCCCGGGACTAGCGGTTCCATTGAGCAGTTCTTC.

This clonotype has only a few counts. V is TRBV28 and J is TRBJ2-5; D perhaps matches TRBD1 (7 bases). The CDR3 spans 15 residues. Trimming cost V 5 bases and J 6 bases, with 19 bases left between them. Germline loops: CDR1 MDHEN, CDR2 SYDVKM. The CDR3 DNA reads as TGTGCCAGCAGTCCACCCGGCGCAGGGGGGAAGACCCAGTACTTC. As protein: CASSPPGAGGKTQYF.

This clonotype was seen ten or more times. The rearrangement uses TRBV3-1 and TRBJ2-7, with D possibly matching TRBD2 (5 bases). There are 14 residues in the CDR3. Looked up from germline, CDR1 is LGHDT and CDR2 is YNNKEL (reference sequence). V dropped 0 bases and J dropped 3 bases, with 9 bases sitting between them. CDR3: CASSQDVRGYEQYF. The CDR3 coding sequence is TGTGCCAGCAGCCAAGATGTACGGGGCTACGAGCAGTACTTC.

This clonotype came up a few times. DNA for the CDR3: TGTGCCAGCAGTTTAGCGGGACGCAAGAACACTGAAGCTTTCTTT. Translating it yields CASSLAGRKNTEAFF. V usage is TRBV12-3 or TRBV12-4 and J usage is TRBJ1-1, with D tentatively TRBD1 (5 bases). The V and J ends lost 0 bases and 1 base respectively, with 9 bases between them. This CDR3 is built from 15 residues.

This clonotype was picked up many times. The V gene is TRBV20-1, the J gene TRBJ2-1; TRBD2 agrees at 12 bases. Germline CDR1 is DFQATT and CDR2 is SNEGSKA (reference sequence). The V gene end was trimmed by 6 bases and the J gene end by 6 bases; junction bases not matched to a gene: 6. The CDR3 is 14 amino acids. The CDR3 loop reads CSAVTSGRLNEQFF. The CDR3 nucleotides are TGCAGTGCCGTCACTAGCGGGAGGCTCAATGAGCAGTTCTTC.

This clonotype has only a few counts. The CDR3 here is CSASRGIAGGAYEQYF. The CDR3 DNA sequence: TGCAGTGCTAGCCGGGGAATAGCGGGAGGAGCCTACGAGCAGTACTTC. This chain connects TRBV20-1 to TRBJ2-7; 10 bases line up with TRBD2. Germline CDR1 and CDR2: DFQATT and SNEGSKA (reference sequence). Losses at the gene ends were 3 bases for V and 2 bases for J; bases not matched to a gene: 10. This CDR3 has 16 amino acids.

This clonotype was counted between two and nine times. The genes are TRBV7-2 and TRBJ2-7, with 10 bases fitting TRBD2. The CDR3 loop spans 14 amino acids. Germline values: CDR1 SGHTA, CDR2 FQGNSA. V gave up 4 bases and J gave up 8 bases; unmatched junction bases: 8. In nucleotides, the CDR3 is TGTGCCAGCAGCTCTAGCGGGGGCCCATTGAAGCAGTACTTC. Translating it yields CASSSSGGPLKQYF.

As DNA, the CDR3 is TGCAGCGTTGAAGTAGGCTTTGAGCAGTTCTTC. Residues: CSVEVGFEQFF. The rearrangement joins TRBV29-1 to TRBJ2-1, with D hard to call. The V and J ends lost 1 base and 9 bases respectively, with 7 bases between them. CDR1 SQVTM and CDR2 ANQGSEA come from the germline V gene. This CDR3 is built from 11 residues.

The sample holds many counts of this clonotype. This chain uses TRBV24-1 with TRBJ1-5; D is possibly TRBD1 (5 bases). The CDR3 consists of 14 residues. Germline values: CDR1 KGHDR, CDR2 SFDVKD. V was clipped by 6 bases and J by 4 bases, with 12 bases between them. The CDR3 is CATSSERGNQPQHF. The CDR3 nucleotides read TGTGCCACCAGTTCGGAGAGGGGAAATCAGCCCCAGCATTTT.

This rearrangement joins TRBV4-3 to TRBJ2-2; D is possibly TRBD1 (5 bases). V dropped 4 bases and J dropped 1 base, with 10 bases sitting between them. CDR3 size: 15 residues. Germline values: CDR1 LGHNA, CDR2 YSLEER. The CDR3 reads CASSRDRLNTGELFF. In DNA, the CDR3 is TGCGCCAGCAGCCGTGACAGATTGAACACCGGGGAGCTGTTTTTT.

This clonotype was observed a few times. CDR3 amino acids: CASRGAGELFF. The CDR3 region has the DNA TGTGCCAGCAGAGGGGCCGGGGAGCTGTTTTTT. This chain uses TRBV7-3 with TRBJ2-2, with D perhaps TRBD1 (5 bases). The germline V gene encodes CDR1 SGHTA and CDR2 FQGTGA. The CDR3 totals 11 residues. V shed 6 bases and J shed 6 bases, with 5 bases lying between them.

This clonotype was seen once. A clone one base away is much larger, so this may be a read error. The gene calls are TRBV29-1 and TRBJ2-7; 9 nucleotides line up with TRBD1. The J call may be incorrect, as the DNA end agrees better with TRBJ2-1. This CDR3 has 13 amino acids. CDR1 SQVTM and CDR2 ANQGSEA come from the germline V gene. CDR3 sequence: CSVPGQGKDEQFF. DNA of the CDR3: TGCAGCGTCCCAGGACAGGGGAAAGACGAGCAGTTCTTC.

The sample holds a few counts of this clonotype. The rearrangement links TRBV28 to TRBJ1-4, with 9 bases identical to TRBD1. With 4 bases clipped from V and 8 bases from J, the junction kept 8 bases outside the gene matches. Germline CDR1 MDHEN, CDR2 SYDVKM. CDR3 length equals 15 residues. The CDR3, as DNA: TGTGCCAGCAGTTCTTTACAGGGGGCGGCAGAAAAACTGTTTTTT. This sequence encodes CASSSLQGAAEKLFF.

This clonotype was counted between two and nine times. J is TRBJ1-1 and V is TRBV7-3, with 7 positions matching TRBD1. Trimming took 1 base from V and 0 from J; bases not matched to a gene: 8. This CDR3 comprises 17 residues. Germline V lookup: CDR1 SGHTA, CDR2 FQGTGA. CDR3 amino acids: CASSLKNTDRMNTEAFF. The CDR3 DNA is TGTGCCAGCAGCTTAAAGAATACGGACAGGATGAACACTGAAGCTTTCTTT.

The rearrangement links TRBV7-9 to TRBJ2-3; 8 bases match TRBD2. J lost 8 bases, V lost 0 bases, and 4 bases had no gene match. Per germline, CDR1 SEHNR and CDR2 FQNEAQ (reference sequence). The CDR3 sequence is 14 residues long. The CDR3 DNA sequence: TGTGCCAGCAGCTTAGCCGCTAGCGGGCCTACGCAGTATTTT. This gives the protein CASSLAASGPTQYF.